This passage covers 13 T cell receptor beta chains from one sample sequenced in a study of memory CD4+ T cells and cytomegalovirus serostatus (dated by TCRdb to about 2019). Libraries came from the immunoSEQ multiplex PCR assay. TCRdb retrieved this table from immuneACCESS and kept in-frame rearrangements only. Not all clones are present; in checked studies, unresolved V genes account for under half, and no reason is known for the remainder. The sample profile shows about 59,000 clones; 80% to 90% of them were found once. Roughly 1% of the sample belongs to the ten largest clones. Single viable CD3+CD4+CD8-CD45RO+ cells were sorted as memory CD4+ T cells on a FACSAria II. The sample taken for sequencing was memory CD4+ T cells from blood. The receptors derive from an adult in good health and CMV-seronegative.

This chain connects TRBV28 to TRBJ2-7, with 7 positions matching TRBD2. Germline CDR1 and CDR2: MDHEN and SYDVKM. V lost 3 bases, J lost 6 bases, and 5 bases stayed unmatched. CDR3 length: 13 amino acids. CDR3 protein: CASSLPASGEQYF. The CDR3 DNA is TGTGCCAGCAGTTTGCCGGCTAGCGGCGAGCAGTACTTC.

This clone has a handful of counts. V gene TRBV30 combines with J gene TRBJ2-7; D unresolved. Germline CDR1 reads GTSNPN; CDR2 reads SVGIG (reference sequence). The CDR3 consists of 14 residues. With 0 bases removed from V and 2 bases from J, the gap between germline ends came to 11 bases. The CDR3 bases are TGTGCCTGGAGTGTACGACGTTCTCCCTACGAGCAGTACTTC. Translated: CAWSVRRSPYEQYF.

This chain connects TRBV5-4 to TRBJ1-1, with D hard to call. The V end lost 0 bases, the J end lost 0 bases, and 6 bases lay between the germline ends. The CDR3 is made up of 14 amino acids. From germline, CDR1 is SGHNT and CDR2 YYREEE (reference sequence). The CDR3 coding sequence is TGTGCCAGCAGCTTGGGTGGGCTGAACACTGAAGCTTTCTTT. Its translation is CASSLGGLNTEAFF.

The J gene is TRBJ1-2, the V gene TRBV6-6, with D possibly matching TRBD1 (6 bases). The CDR3 has 16 residues. Per the germline V gene, CDR1 is MNHNY and CDR2 is SVGAGI (reference sequence). Trimming took off 6 bases at V and 4 bases at J, with 21 bases between the two ends. CDR3 loop: CASRSNDRTITYGYTF. The CDR3, as DNA: TGTGCCAGCAGAAGCAACGACAGGACCATTACCTATGGCTACACCTTC.

The gene calls are TRBV25-1 and TRBJ1-2; D unclear. Per the germline V gene, CDR1 is MGHDK and CDR2 is SYGVNS. The CDR3 extends over 13 amino acids. Trimming took off 5 bases at V and 4 bases at J, with 11 bases between the two ends. The CDR3 sequence: CASSIGGSYGYTF. The CDR3 DNA sequence: TGTGCCAGCAGTATAGGAGGGAGCTATGGCTACACCTTC.

This clone has more than one count but fewer than ten. The gene calls are TRBV2 and TRBJ2-2; maybe TRBD1 (6 bases). The CDR3 spans 15 residues. The V end was cut by 4 bases, the J end by 6 bases, with 15 bases between. Germline V gives CDR1 SNHLY, CDR2 FYNNEI. The CDR3 sequence is CASSGVRGKPGELFF. The CDR3 DNA reads as TGTGCCAGCAGTGGCGTAAGGGGGAAACCCGGGGAGCTGTTTTTT.

The gene calls are TRBV20-1 and TRBJ1-4; no firm D call. This CDR3 comprises 11 residues. CDR1 DFQATT and CDR2 SNEGSKA come from the germline V gene (reference sequence). CDR3 sequence reads: CISRANEKLFF. CDR3 DNA sequence: TGCATTTCAAGGGCGAATGAAAAACTGTTTTTT.

The V call is TRBV6-4, the J call TRBJ1-2; 10 bases line up with TRBD1. The germline gives CDR1 MRHNA, CDR2 SNTAGT. V trimming: 0 bases; J trimming: 6 bases; junction bases outside the gene matches: 4. CDR3 size: 15 residues. This chain's CDR3 is CASSDSTGGADGYTF. CDR3 DNA: TGTGCCAGCAGTGACTCGACAGGGGGCGCAGATGGCTACACCTTC.

The chain has TRBV30 and TRBJ1-6; D unresolved. V was trimmed by 1 base and J by 7 bases, leaving 11 bases between them. CDR1 and CDR2 from the germline V gene are GTSNPN and SVGIG (reference sequence). This CDR3 is 14 amino acids long. CDR3 in amino acids: CAWSARSGNSPLHF. The DNA for the CDR3 is TGTGCCTGGAGTGCACGGAGTGGAAATTCACCCCTCCACTTT. Using reference TRBV30 and TRBJ1-6 for the parts outside the CDR3, the full variable domain is SQTIHQWPATLVQPVGSPLSLECTVEGTSNPNLYWYRQAAGRGLQLLFYSVGIGQISSEVPQNLSASRPQDRQFILSSKKLLLSDSGFYLCAWSARSGNSPLHFGNGTRLTVT.

The V and J genes are TRBV6-1 and TRBJ1-2, with TRBD1 as a possible D gene (5 bases). Germline V CDR1 and CDR2: MNHNS, SASEGT. V lost 4 bases, J lost 5 bases, and 14 bases lay in between. The CDR3 consists of 14 residues. The CDR3 spells CASSADGTVYGYTF. CDR3 DNA sequence: TGTGCCAGCAGTGCCGACGGGACTGTGTATGGCTACACCTTC.

The chain joins TRBV6-1 to TRBJ2-2, with 9 bases identical to TRBD2. V lost 4 bases, J lost 6 bases, and 15 bases stayed unmatched. CDR3 size: 18 residues. Germline values: CDR1 MNHNS, CDR2 SASEGT. The CDR3 loop is CASSVSVAGAGVAGELFF. The CDR3 nucleotides read TGTGCCAGCAGTGTTTCGGTAGCGGGAGCTGGGGTGGCCGGGGAGCTGTTTTTT.

The chain couples TRBV6-6 to TRBJ1-3; D might be TRBD1 (5 bases). Deletions cut 11 bases from V and 0 bases from J, with 20 bases between. The CDR3 covers 16 residues. Germline-derived CDR1 and CDR2 are MNHNY and SVGAGI (reference sequence). This CDR3 reads CAALPLGGISGNTIYF. The CDR3 nucleotides read TGTGCCGCCTTACCATTGGGGGGAATCTCTGGAAACACCATATATTTT.

As regards this clone: Within the sample, other DNA sequences also encode this same CDR3. The chain joins TRBV10-1 to TRBJ2-5, with 9 nucleotides matching TRBD1. Germline CDR1 and CDR2: WNHNN and SYGVQD (reference sequence). The CDR3 covers 18 residues. J was trimmed by 2 bases and V by 2 bases; bases with no gene match: 12. CDR3 DNA sequence: TGCGCCAGCAGTGAGATGAGGGGGACAGGGAGTAAACAAGAGACCCAGTACTTC. Translation: CASSEMRGTGSKQETQYF.